This T cell receptor beta chain was profiled in a study of cytomegalovirus exposure and HLA in healthy donors. Notes on the study in general: TCR association rates varied by HLA locus in a later analysis, with DRB1 highest and HLA-C lowest. Common viral pathogens seemed, in a later analysis, to connect with several of the most significant clusters. Later analysis associated a missense DCLRE1C variant with TCR beta V- and J-gene trimming. Overall, roughly 150 TCR beta chains were annotated as cytomegalovirus-associated.

Germline V gives CDR1 SNHLY, CDR2 FYNNEI. The CDR3 covers 17 residues. V trimming: 5 bases; J trimming: 15 bases; junction bases outside the gene matches: 22. Amplification used 60 Vbeta primers and 13 Jbeta primers. The data were produced by immunoSEQ multiplex PCR, yet TCRdb's version contains in-frame clones alone and is incomplete. This table has some 130,000 clones, around 78% appearing once. Comments on this clone: What it recognizes is unknown.

Sequences were obtained from PBMCs. The source is a female donor in good health and CMV-seropositive. The gene calls are TRBV2 and TRBJ2-1, with 10 bases matching TRBD2. The CDR3 DNA reads as TGTGCCAGCAGTCCTCCCCCGGGAGTGAGCGGGGGGGCCGGGCTGTTCTTC. It specifies CASSPPPGVSGGAGLFF.